The 30 T cell receptor beta chains given below trace back to one sample, sequenced in a study of tumor-infiltrating lymphocytes in primary liver carcinoma. A constant-region primer primed TCR beta cDNA synthesis from 400 to 550 ng of total RNA. Slightly modified ARM-PCR, run as three nested multiplex PCR rounds, produced the TCR beta libraries. Both of the initial two PCR rounds ran for about 11 cycles and employed TRBV1-TRBV30 forward primers alongside a C-beta reverse primer. TCRdb independently ran MiXCR on the multiplex PCR reads; one entry per CDR3 protein. The sample yields hundreds of thousands of distinct CDR3 sequences, approximately 65% seen once. Both blood RNA, taken from unsorted whole blood, and germline DNA were extracted. The source material was peripheral blood. Receptors originate from a man aged 35-49 years with primary liver carcinoma and hepatitis B virus infection.

This clonotype was observed many times. The chain carries TRBV4-1 and TRBJ2-5, with 8 bases lining up with TRBD2. After removal of 0 bases from V and 5 bases from J, the junction contained 11 bases not matched to a gene. CDR1 is MGHRA, CDR2 YSYEKL, per germline. The CDR3 runs to 17 residues. CDR3 sequence: CASSQDPGGGLLETQYF. Written as DNA, the CDR3 is TGCGCCAGCAGCCAAGACCCGGGGGGGGGCTTACTTGAGACCCAGTACTTC.

This clonotype came up many times. This sequence joins TRBV5-5 and TRBJ1-1; D uncertain. Germline V gives CDR1 SGHKS, CDR2 YYEKEE (reference sequence). CDR3 length equals 13 residues. The germline V and J ends were trimmed by 4 bases and 5 bases, with 12 bases remaining between them. DNA of the CDR3: TGTGCCAGCAGCGGGTTCCAGTTAACTGAAGCTTTCTTT. It yields the protein CASSGFQLTEAFF.

This clonotype has just one count. At one end, the junction sequence differs from germline, possibly due to a read error. This chain links TRBV6-6 with TRBJ2-6, with D tentatively TRBD1 or TRBD2 (6 bases each). The germline V gene has CDR1 MNHNY and CDR2 SVGAGI (reference sequence). CDR3 size: 15 residues. The CDR3: CASRRQERGANDLTF. CDR3 nucleotides: TGTGCCAGCAGACGACAGGAGCGCGGGGCCAACGACCTGACTTTC.

This clonotype has more than one count but fewer than ten. The V call is TRBV7-9, the J call TRBJ2-5; unclear D gene. Germline CDR1 reads SEHNR; CDR2 reads FQNEAQ (reference sequence). The CDR3 totals 14 residues. V was pared by 6 bases and J by 1 base, with 12 bases between. The DNA for the CDR3 is TGTGCCAGCAGAGTCGACGGAGTCCAAGAGACCCAGTACTTC. As protein: CASRVDGVQETQYF.

As regards this clonotype: This likely comes from a read error, as the CDR3 has no conserved phenylalanine or tryptophan at its end. V and J are TRBV11-1 and TRBJ2-3, with 14 bases identical to TRBD2. Germline CDR1 is SGHAT and CDR2 is FQDESV (reference sequence). Trimming took 1 base from V and 2 from J; bases not matched to a gene: 5. This CDR3 comprises 18 residues. The CDR3 loop is CASSLGRLAGGPTDTQYS. CDR3 nucleotide sequence: TGTGCCAGCAGCTTAGGACGACTAGCGGGGGGGCCCACAGATACGCAGTATTCT.

In this sample, this clonotype turned up many times. The gene calls are TRBV29-1 and TRBJ1-2; 11 positions agree with TRBD1. The length of the CDR3 is 14 residues. The V segment lost 3 bases and the J segment 4 bases; nucleotides outside the gene matches: 4. From germline, CDR1 is SQVTM and CDR2 ANQGSEA. CDR3 protein: CSVEDRGRGYGYTF. The CDR3 DNA is TGCAGCGTTGAGGACAGGGGGCGGGGCTATGGCTACACCTTC.

This clonotype was counted many times. V gene TRBV28 combines with J gene TRBJ2-7; 10 bases are a match to TRBD1. Germline lookup yields CDR1 MDHEN and CDR2 SYDVKM. V shed 5 bases and J 5 bases; nucleotides not matched to a gene: 9. CDR3 length: 15 amino acids. CDR3 region: CASSITGQGINEQYF. The CDR3 nucleotides read TGTGCCAGCAGTATCACGGGACAGGGGATTAACGAGCAGTACTTC.

A remark on this clonotype: Its ends do not fully match the called genes, so a read error is possible. The rearrangement joins TRBV5-6 to TRBJ2-3; the D gene is possibly TRBD2 (5 bases). The CDR3 spans 14 residues. CDR1 and CDR2 (germline): SGHDT, YYEEEE. CDR3 loop: CACSSLLLRDMQYF. CDR3 coding DNA: TGTGCCTGCAGCTCACTTTTGCTACGGGATATGCAGTATTTT.

The chain links TRBV30 to TRBJ1-2; D is unresolved. The CDR3 has 16 amino acids. CDR1 and CDR2 from the germline V gene are GTSNPN and SVGIG (reference sequence). The V end lost 4 bases, the J end lost 1 base, and 19 bases lay between the germline ends. The CDR3: CAWTPRTAPRNYGYTF. The CDR3 nucleotides read TGTGCCTGGACCCCAAGAACGGCACCACGTAACTATGGCTACACCTTC.

The chain carries TRBV30 and TRBJ2-1; TRBD2 might be the D (6 bases). CDR1 and CDR2 from the germline V gene are GTSNPN and SVGIG (reference sequence). V was trimmed by 1 base and J by 9 bases, leaving 10 bases between them. This CDR3 comprises 12 residues. The CDR3 nucleotides are TGTGCCTGGAGTGACGATAGCGGTGAGCAGTTCTTC. Translation: CAWSDDSGEQFF.

A word on this clonotype: Being one base from a much bigger clone, this may be a read error. V usage is TRBV14 and J usage is TRBJ2-3; D is unclear. CDR3 length: 12 amino acids. Per the germline V gene, CDR1 is SGHDN and CDR2 is FVKESK. CDR3 DNA sequence: TGTGCCAGCAACCAACACACAGATACGCAGTATTTT. It translates to CASNQHTDTQYF.

Concerning this clonotype itself: One junction end disagrees with the germline gene, perhaps due to a read error. The genes are TRBV6-1 and TRBJ2-2; possibly TRBD2 for D (5 bases). The CDR3 is 15 amino acids. Germline V lookup: CDR1 MNHNS, CDR2 SASEGT. The CDR3 coding sequence is TGTGCCAGCATGGGAGAGAGATCGAACACCGGAGAGCTGTTTTTT. Its translation: CASMGERSNTGELFF.

Many counts were recorded for this clonotype. This sequence joins TRBV11-1 and TRBJ2-5, with D possibly matching TRBD1 (6 bases). Trimming stripped 3 bases from V and 3 bases from J, with 8 bases between. Germline lookup yields CDR1 SGHAT and CDR2 FQDESV (reference sequence). The length of the CDR3 is 13 residues. For the CDR3, the DNA is TGTGCCAGCAGCTTTGCAGGGGAAGAGACCCAGTACTTC. Residues: CASSFAGEETQYF.

This clonotype was found many times. A much larger clone lies one base from this, so it may be a read error. The chain recombines TRBV11-1 with TRBJ2-5; TRBD1 matches at 9 bases. J was trimmed by 3 bases and V by 8 bases; bases with no gene match: 7. The CDR3 sequence is 14 residues long. Germline V gene sequence: CDR1 SGHAT, CDR2 FQDESV (reference sequence). This CDR3 reads CASRKGTGKETQYF. In DNA, the CDR3 is TGTGCCAGCCGCAAAGGGACAGGGAAAGAGACCCAGTACTTC.

The chain carries TRBV11-2 and TRBJ2-1; D might be TRBD1 (6 bases). The CDR3 extends over 13 amino acids. Germline V gene data show CDR1 as SGHAT and CDR2 as FQNNGV. Trimming took off 7 bases at V and 12 bases at J, with 19 bases between the two ends. The CDR3 region is CASNIQQGAVQFF. The CDR3 region has the DNA TGTGCCAGCAACATCCAACAGGGAGCTGTGCAGTTCTTC.

This clonotype was observed many times. The rearrangement joins TRBV6-1 to TRBJ2-7; D may correspond to TRBD1 or TRBD2 (5 bases each). Trimming shortened V by 6 bases and J by 3 bases, and 18 bases separated the two germline ends. Germline loops: CDR1 MNHNS, CDR2 SASEGT. The CDR3 length is 15 residues. The CDR3 coding sequence is TGTGCCAGCAGCGGATCATCGGGACGGTTCTACGAGCAGTACTTC. Amino acids: CASSGSSGRFYEQYF.

To note about this clonotype: Mismatch with germline at one junction end may stem from a read error. The chain carries TRBV7-9 and TRBJ1-5, with TRBD1 identical over 7 bases. CDR1 is SEHNR, CDR2 FQNEAQ, per germline (reference sequence). The CDR3 extends over 15 amino acids. CDR3 residues: CASSFSGTANQSQHF. The CDR3 region has the DNA TGTGCCAGCAGCTTCTCCGGGACAGCTAATCAGTCCCAGCATTTT.

As for this clonotype: A read error may be the cause here, since a much bigger clone is one base away. In nucleotides, the CDR3 is TGTGCCAGCAGGGGCACGGGAGTGGGTGATCAGTTCTTC. Its protein is CASRGTGVGDQFF. This sequence joins TRBV6-2 or TRBV6-3 and TRBJ2-1; weak D call: TRBD2 (6 bases). Trimming pared 6 bases from V and 13 bases from J, leaving 19 bases between. The CDR3 consists of 13 residues. Germline CDR1 MNHEY, CDR2 SVGEGT.

Comment on this clonotype: A junction end diverges from the germline sequence, so it may reflect a read error. The gene calls are TRBV4-3 and TRBJ1-2, with D possibly matching TRBD1 (5 bases). This CDR3 region has 15 residues. Germline CDR1 LGHNA, CDR2 YSLEER. CDR3 amino acids: CASCQGLRGTYGYTF. The CDR3 region has the DNA TGCGCCAGCTGCCAAGGGTTACGGGGGACCTATGGCTACACCTTC.

Ten or more counts support this clonotype. The gene calls are TRBV6-5 and TRBJ2-7, with a possible D match to TRBD1 (6 bases). The CDR3 length is 14 residues. The V gene lost 6 bases and the J gene lost 2 bases, with 14 bases spanning the gap. Looked up from germline, CDR1 is MNHEY and CDR2 is SVGAGI. For the CDR3, the DNA is TGTGCCAGCAGCTCCGGGGACACCGCCTACGAGCAGTACTTC. The encoded protein is CASSSGDTAYEQYF.

A remark on this clonotype: A read error may produce the germline difference seen at one junction end. The chain carries TRBV12-3 or TRBV12-4 and TRBJ1-5; no definite D call. This CDR3 region has 11 residues. CDR3 bases: TGTGCCAGCAGCCTCAATCAGCCCCAATATTTC. Its translation is CASSLNQPQYF.

The CDR3 DNA follows: TGTGCCAGCAGCCGAGGGACAGGGAAATATGGCTACACCTTC. Residues: CASSRGTGKYGYTF. J is TRBJ1-2 and V is TRBV7-8; 9 nucleotides agree with TRBD1. CDR3 size: 14 residues. V lost 5 bases and J lost 5; bases outside the gene matches: 6. Germline lookup yields CDR1 SGHVS and CDR2 FQNEAQ.

This chain connects TRBV5-5 to TRBJ1-1, with D maybe TRBD1 (5 bases). The germline V gene encodes CDR1 SGHKS and CDR2 YYEKEE (reference sequence). The CDR3 spans 16 residues. Trimming cost V 3 bases and J 5 bases, with 20 bases left between them. The CDR3 nucleotides read TGTGCCAGCAGCTCCTTTTACGCAGGGTTGGGAACTGAAGCTTTCTTT. Protein sequence: CASSSFYAGLGTEAFF. The whole variable domain, filled in from reference TRBV5-5 and TRBJ1-1, reads DAGVTQSPTHLIKTRGQQVTLRCSPISGHKSVSWYQQVLGQGPQFIFQYYEKEERGRGNFPDRFSARQFPNYSSELNVNALLLGDSALYLCASSSFYAGLGTEAFFGQGTRLTVV.

In this sample, this clonotype turned up a few times. The chain is built from TRBV29-1 and TRBJ1-1; D is unresolved. V was cut by 5 bases and J by 1 base, with 8 bases left in between. Germline assignment: CDR1 SQVTM and CDR2 ANQGSEA. This CDR3 has 12 amino acids. The CDR3 protein is CSVQSQNTEAFF. The CDR3 DNA reads TGCAGCGTTCAATCGCAGAACACTGAAGCTTTCTTT.

This clonotype was picked up a small number of times. The rearrangement links TRBV5-6 to TRBJ2-7; the D gene could be TRBD1 or TRBD2 (6 bases each). The CDR3 has 16 amino acids. V lost 4 bases to trimming and J lost 7 bases, with 24 bases between them. Per the germline V gene, CDR1 is SGHDT and CDR2 is YYEEEE. DNA for the CDR3: TGTGCCAGCAGCCCGGAGGGGGGCCCCCCTGATCGGGAGCAGTACTTC. Translation gives CASSPEGGPPDREQYF.

This sequence joins TRBV5-1 and TRBJ2-3; weak D call: TRBD1 (6 bases). Germline-derived CDR1 and CDR2 are SGHRS and YFSETQ. V dropped 0 bases and J dropped 4 bases, with 15 bases sitting between them. There are 16 residues in the CDR3. CDR3 region: CASSLEGGYSADTQYF. CDR3 nucleotides: TGCGCCAGCAGCTTGGAAGGGGGTTACAGCGCAGATACGCAGTATTTT.

The gene calls are TRBV24-1 and TRBJ2-7; 7 bases line up with TRBD1. With 6 bases clipped from V and 4 bases from J, the junction kept 8 bases outside the gene matches. The CDR3 consists of 14 residues. CDR1 and CDR2 (germline): KGHDR, SFDVKD. In DNA, the CDR3 is TGTGCCACCAGTCGGACAGGTGGTCCATACGAGCAGTACTTC. As protein: CATSRTGGPYEQYF.

The V call is TRBV29-1, the J call TRBJ2-1, with a tentative D call TRBD2 (6 bases). This CDR3 has 13 residues. The germline V and J ends were trimmed by 5 bases and 10 bases, with 18 bases remaining between them. In germline, CDR1 is SQVTM, CDR2 ANQGSEA. The CDR3 sequence is CSVTQRVPREQFF. Written as DNA, the CDR3 is TGCAGCGTTACCCAGCGGGTCCCGAGGGAGCAGTTCTTC.

Many counts were recorded for this clonotype. The chain recombines TRBV5-4 with TRBJ2-5; TRBD1 agrees at 8 bases. The V gene end was trimmed by 2 bases and the J gene end by 5 bases; junction bases not matched to a gene: 5. This CDR3 spans 14 amino acids. CDR1 SGHNT and CDR2 YYREEE come from the germline V gene (reference sequence). In nucleotides, the CDR3 is TGTGCCAGCAGCTTTCAGGGGGCGCGGGAGACCCAGTACTTC. This gives the protein CASSFQGARETQYF.

The genes are TRBV6-5 and TRBJ1-6; TRBD1 matches at 7 bases. The CDR3 sequence is 14 residues long. J gave up 10 bases and V 9 bases, and 12 bases lay outside the gene matches. CDR1 and CDR2 (germline): MNHEY, SVGAGI. The CDR3 sequence is CASSADRALSPLHF. In nucleotides, the CDR3 is TGTGCCAGTAGTGCTGACAGGGCACTCTCACCCCTCCACTTT.